This entry lists 5 T cell receptor beta chains sequenced from one sample in a study of T cells after yellow fever vaccination (dated by TCRdb to between 2018 and 2021). The treatment or condition label corresponds to: live attenuated yellow fever vaccine strain. The protocol used for the library was 5' RACE. Instrument used: Illumina NovaSeq 6000. TCRdb reran the public reads through fastp at Q25 and MiXCR, keeping productive beta chains. Duplicate CDR3 protein sequences are folded into a single record with the most common DNA and genes. This sample has about 430,000 distinct CDR3 sequences in its table, and 18% of those were observed once. The biggest ten clones account for about a sixth of the sample. The sample in question was PBMCs, obtained before the yellow fever booster vaccination. Every receptor here comes from a man aged 18 to 30 who received the YFV17D yellow fever vaccine.

This clonotype was recorded a few times. V gene TRBV7-2 combines with J gene TRBJ2-7; the D is unclear. V lost 0 bases, J lost 2 bases, and 8 bases lay in between. Germline CDR1 SGHTA, CDR2 FQGNSA. The CDR3 extends over 14 amino acids. The CDR3 DNA sequence: TGTGCCAGCAGCTTAGCGGCGGCGACCTACGAGCAGTACTTC. Residues: CASSLAAATYEQYF.

This clonotype occurred a few times. This sequence joins TRBV5-1 and TRBJ1-6; 9 nucleotides align to TRBD1. J gave up 7 bases and V 4 bases, and 9 bases lay outside the gene matches. The germline CDR1 and CDR2 sequences are SGHRS and YFSETQ. This CDR3 spans 16 amino acids. CDR3 sequence reads: CASSGVPGQGNSPLHF. CDR3 DNA: TGCGCCAGCAGCGGTGTCCCTGGACAGGGGAATTCACCCCTCCACTTT.

The sample holds a few counts of this clonotype. The chain employs TRBV6-5 and TRBJ1-1; TRBD1 might be the D (6 bases). Germline-derived CDR1 and CDR2 are MNHEY and SVGAGI. Trimming took 4 bases from V and 7 from J, leaving 7 bases between them. The length of the CDR3 is 11 residues. CDR3 DNA: TGTGCCAGCAGTTCCAGGGGTGAAGCTTTCTTT. It codes for CASSSRGEAFF.

The J gene is TRBJ2-7, the V gene TRBV4-1, with D maybe TRBD1 (6 bases). Germline-derived CDR1 and CDR2 are MGHRA and YSYEKL. Trimming took 1 base from V and 4 from J, leaving 14 bases between them. The CDR3 is made up of 15 amino acids. CDR3 region: CASSQGPGQQYEQYV. Here the CDR3 DNA reads TGCGCCAGCAGCCAAGGACCAGGACAGCAGTACGAGCAGTACGTC.

This clonotype was observed many times. The chain recombines TRBV27 with TRBJ1-5; a possible D gene is TRBD1 (6 bases). Trimming took off 8 bases at V and 6 bases at J, with 20 bases between the two ends. There are 15 residues in the CDR3. The V gene's germline CDR1 is MNHEY and CDR2 SMNVEV (reference sequence). The CDR3 loop reads CASSPLQGIGQPQHF. Here the CDR3 DNA reads TGTGCCAGCTCCCCACTACAGGGTATTGGTCAGCCCCAGCATTTT.